These T cell receptor beta chains were read from a single sample in a study of Ad26.COV2.S vaccination and SARS-CoV-2 variants. This table comes from immunoSEQ multiplex PCR, and its TCRdb copy is limited to in-frame clones, with some not included. The table includes some 340,000 clones, approximately 80% detected once. Sequencing was performed on peripheral blood, taken in a trial of Ad26.COV2.S vaccine versus placebo. The receptors were gathered from a person between 18 and 65 years old who received the Ad26.COV2.S COVID-19 vaccine or a placebo. Each CDR3 is given without its conserved first and last residue. Each record gives: V gene, CDR3 length, J gene, CDR3 protein.

v_gene: TRBV14
len: 13
j_gene: TRBJ2-7
CDR3aa: ASSVQGRQRYEQY

v_gene: TRBV27
len: 13
j_gene: TRBJ1-5
CDR3aa: ASSWTGVENQPQH

v_gene: TRBV28
len: 10
j_gene: TRBJ1-2
CDR3aa: ASRYRDYGYT

v_gene: TRBV5-1
len: 12
j_gene: TRBJ1-1
CDR3aa: ASSPVRGGTEAF

v_gene: TRBV14
len: 13
j_gene: TRBJ1-2
CDR3aa: ASRHTAQGAYGYT

v_gene: TRBV28
len: 12
j_gene: TRBJ2-3
CDR3aa: ASSFPDRTDTQY

v_gene: TRBV18
len: 11
j_gene: TRBJ1-1
CDR3aa: ASSPPAETEAF

v_gene: TRBV19
len: 12
j_gene: TRBJ1-4
CDR3aa: ASSRDQTNEKLF

v_gene: TRBV5-3
len: 15
j_gene: TRBJ2-3
CDR3aa: ARSIILAVVSTDTQY

v_gene: TRBV9
len: 11
j_gene: TRBJ1-3
CDR3aa: ASSARPGNTIY

v_gene: TRBV9
len: 12
j_gene: TRBJ1-6
CDR3aa: ASRGGLYNSPLH

v_gene: TRBV29-1
len: 10
j_gene: TRBJ2-7
CDR3aa: SVGMRSYEQY

v_gene: TRBV6-2/TRBV6-3
len: 11
j_gene: TRBJ2-7
CDR3aa: ASSHSDTYEQY

v_gene: TRBV6-5
len: 12
j_gene: TRBJ1-6
CDR3aa: ASSPDRYNSPLH

v_gene: TRBV27
len: 13
j_gene: TRBJ1-1
CDR3aa: ASSRGPPENTEAF

v_gene: TRBV3-1/TRBV3-2
len: 14
j_gene: TRBJ1-5
CDR3aa: ASSQDRVGSNQPQH

v_gene: TRBV19
len: 12
j_gene: TRBJ1-1
CDR3aa: ATDFGGKWSEAF

v_gene: TRBV13
len: 12
j_gene: TRBJ2-1
CDR3aa: ASSSAGQGHEQF

v_gene: TRBV28
len: 14
j_gene: TRBJ2-6
CDR3aa: ASRLDGSSGANVLT

v_gene: TRBV7-2
len: 13
j_gene: TRBJ2-6
CDR3aa: ASRPGRSGANVLT

v_gene: TRBV7-9
len: 16
j_gene: TRBJ2-7
CDR3aa: ASSFPPGRSSGRYEQY

v_gene: TRBV7-9
len: 9
j_gene: TRBJ2-7
CDR3aa: ASSLQNEQY

v_gene: TRBV6-5
len: 13
j_gene: TRBJ1-1
CDR3aa: ASRATWGPVAEAF

v_gene: TRBV10-1
len: 12
j_gene: TRBJ1-1
CDR3aa: ASSGGRRDTEAF

v_gene: TRBV18
len: 14
j_gene: TRBJ1-5
CDR3aa: ASSRRDRESGQPQH

v_gene: TRBV5-1
len: 13
j_gene: TRBJ2-5
CDR3aa: ASSLALAGGETQY

v_gene: TRBV4-1
len: 18
j_gene: TRBJ2-3
CDR3aa: ASSHRGTSGGTPSTDTQY

v_gene: TRBV6-1
len: 11
j_gene: TRBJ2-7
CDR3aa: ASSDVVRYEQY

v_gene: TRBV2
len: 6
j_gene: TRBJ1-1
CDR3aa: ASSEAF

v_gene: TRBV6-6
len: 14
j_gene: TRBJ1-6
CDR3aa: ASKTQSVLYNSPLH

v_gene: TRBV6-2/TRBV6-3
len: 16
j_gene: TRBJ1-5
CDR3aa: ASSPMSPGQALGQPQH

v_gene: TRBV6-5
len: 10
j_gene: TRBJ1-3
CDR3aa: ASSPVQGTIY

v_gene: TRBV2
len: 13
j_gene: TRBJ1-2
CDR3aa: ASTLSGQGADGYT

v_gene: TRBV4-1
len: 14
j_gene: TRBJ1-5
CDR3aa: ASSLFGTGGGQPQH

v_gene: TRBV7-8
len: 10
j_gene: TRBJ2-5
CDR3aa: ASSRLLETQY

v_gene: TRBV5-5
len: 14
j_gene: TRBJ2-5
CDR3aa: ASSILTGTGQETQY